The clone carrying this TCR beta chain was seen repeatedly, ten times or more. Its antigen remains unknown. PBMCs were collected from an approximately 9.4 ml volume of fresh peripheral blood. In germline, CDR1 is DFQATT, CDR2 SNEGSKA (reference sequence). Germline trimming cut 4 bases from V and 7 bases from J; bases unmatched to any gene: 9. CDR3 length: 14 residues. Researchers took RNA transcripts and amplified the TCR beta CDR3 regions from them. The HTBI set primed first-round TCR CDR3 RT-PCR. MiXCR, run by TCRdb on the multiplex PCR reads, gives a single entry per CDR3 protein. The table shows approximately 620,000 distinct CDR3 sequences, with around 16% occurring only once. These data belong to a study of T cells in Graves' hyperthyroidism and ophthalmopathy. Findings of the study overall: Most thyroid-expanded clonotypes above 0.001 were also found in blood.

Sequenced material: blood. The rearrangement joins TRBV20-1 to TRBJ2-3; 9 positions match TRBD1. This receptor was taken from a middle-aged woman with Graves' ophthalmopathy. The CDR3 loop is CSAMGTGLLNTQYF. The CDR3, as DNA: TGCAGTGCTATGGGGACAGGGTTATTGAATACGCAGTATTTT.